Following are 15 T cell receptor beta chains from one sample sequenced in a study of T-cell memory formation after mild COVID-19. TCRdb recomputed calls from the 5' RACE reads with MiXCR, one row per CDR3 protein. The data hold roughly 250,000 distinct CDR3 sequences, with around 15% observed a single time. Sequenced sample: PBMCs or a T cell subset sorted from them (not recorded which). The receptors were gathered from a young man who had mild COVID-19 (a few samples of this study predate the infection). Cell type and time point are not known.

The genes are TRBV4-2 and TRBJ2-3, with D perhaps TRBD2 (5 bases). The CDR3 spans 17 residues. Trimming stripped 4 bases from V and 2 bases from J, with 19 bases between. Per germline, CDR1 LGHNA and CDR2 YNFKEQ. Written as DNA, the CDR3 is TGTGCCAGCAGCCCGGGGAGTGGGCTGCACTTCACAGATACGCAGTATTTT. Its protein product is CASSPGSGLHFTDTQYF.

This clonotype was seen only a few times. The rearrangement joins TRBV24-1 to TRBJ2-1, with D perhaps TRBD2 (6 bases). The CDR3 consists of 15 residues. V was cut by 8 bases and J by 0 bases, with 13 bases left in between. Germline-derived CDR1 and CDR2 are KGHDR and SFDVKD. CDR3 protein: CATIGGPGSYNEQFF. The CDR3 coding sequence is TGTGCCACCATTGGAGGGCCAGGCTCCTACAATGAGCAGTTCTTC.

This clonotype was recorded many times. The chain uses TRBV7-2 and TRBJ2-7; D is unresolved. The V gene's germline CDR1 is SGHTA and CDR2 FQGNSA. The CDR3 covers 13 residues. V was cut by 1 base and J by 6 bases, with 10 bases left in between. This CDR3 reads CASSLVVGLEQYF. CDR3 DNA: TGTGCCAGCAGCTTAGTGGTAGGCCTCGAGCAGTACTTC.

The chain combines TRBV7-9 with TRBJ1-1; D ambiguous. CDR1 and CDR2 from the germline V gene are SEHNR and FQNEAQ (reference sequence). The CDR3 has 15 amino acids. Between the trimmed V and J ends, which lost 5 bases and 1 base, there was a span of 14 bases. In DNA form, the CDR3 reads TGTGCCAGCAGCGCACTAAAGAGTCAGAACACTGAAGCTTTCTTT. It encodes CASSALKSQNTEAFF.

In nucleotides, the CDR3 is TGTGCCAGCAGCCCCCCAGGGGGGGCCTCCTACAATGAGCAGTTCTTC. It specifies CASSPPGGASYNEQFF. The chain couples TRBV7-3 to TRBJ2-1, with D perhaps TRBD1 or TRBD2 (7 bases each). This CDR3 has 16 residues. V lost 5 bases, J lost 0 bases, and 14 bases lay in between. The V gene's germline CDR1 is SGHTA and CDR2 FQGTGA. The whole variable domain, remainder taken from reference TRBV7-3 and TRBJ2-1, is GAGVSQTPSNKVTEKGKYVELRCDPISGHTALYWYRQSLGQGPEFLIYFQGTGAADDSGLPNDRFFAVRPEGSVSTLKIQRTERGDSAVYLCASSPPGGASYNEQFFGPGTRLTVL.

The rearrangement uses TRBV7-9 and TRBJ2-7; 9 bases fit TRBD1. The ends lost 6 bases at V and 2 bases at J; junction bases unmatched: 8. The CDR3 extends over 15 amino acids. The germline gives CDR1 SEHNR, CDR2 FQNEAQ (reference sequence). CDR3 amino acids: CASRPFGQGTYEQYF. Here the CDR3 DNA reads TGTGCCAGCAGACCTTTTGGACAGGGGACCTACGAGCAGTACTTC.

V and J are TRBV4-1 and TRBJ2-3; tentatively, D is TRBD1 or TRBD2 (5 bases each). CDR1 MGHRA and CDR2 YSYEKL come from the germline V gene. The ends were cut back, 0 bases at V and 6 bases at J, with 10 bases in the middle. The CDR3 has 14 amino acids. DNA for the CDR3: TGCGCCAGCAGCCAAGATCGGGGCCGTGATACGCAGTATTTT. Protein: CASSQDRGRDTQYF.

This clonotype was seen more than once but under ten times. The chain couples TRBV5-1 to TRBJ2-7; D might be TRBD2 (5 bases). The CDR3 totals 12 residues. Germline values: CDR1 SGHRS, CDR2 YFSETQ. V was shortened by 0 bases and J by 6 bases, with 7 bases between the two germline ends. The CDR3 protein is CASSLVAGEQYV. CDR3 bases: TGCGCCAGCAGCTTGGTGGCGGGCGAGCAGTACGTC.

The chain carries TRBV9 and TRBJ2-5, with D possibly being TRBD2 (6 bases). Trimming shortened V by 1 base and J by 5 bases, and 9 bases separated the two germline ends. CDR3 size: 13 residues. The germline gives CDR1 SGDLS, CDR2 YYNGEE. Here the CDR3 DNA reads TGTGCCAGCAGCGTATCCCTAGCGGAGACCCAGTACTTC. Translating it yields CASSVSLAETQYF.

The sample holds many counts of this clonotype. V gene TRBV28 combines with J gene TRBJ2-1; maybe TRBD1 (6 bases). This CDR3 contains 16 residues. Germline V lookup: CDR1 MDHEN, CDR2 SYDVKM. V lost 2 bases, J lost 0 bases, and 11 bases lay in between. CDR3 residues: CASSLELRGSYNEQFF. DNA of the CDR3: TGTGCCAGCAGTTTAGAACTCAGGGGCTCCTACAATGAGCAGTTCTTC.

The DNA for the CDR3 is TGTGCCAGCAGCATAACTAGCGGGAGCACAGATACGCAGTATTTT. As protein: CASSITSGSTDTQYF. The chain employs TRBV7-2 and TRBJ2-3; 9 positions match TRBD2. The V gene's germline CDR1 is SGHTA and CDR2 FQGNSA. The junction had 3 bases not matched to a gene; V was cut back by 5 bases and J by 0 bases. This CDR3 region has 15 residues.

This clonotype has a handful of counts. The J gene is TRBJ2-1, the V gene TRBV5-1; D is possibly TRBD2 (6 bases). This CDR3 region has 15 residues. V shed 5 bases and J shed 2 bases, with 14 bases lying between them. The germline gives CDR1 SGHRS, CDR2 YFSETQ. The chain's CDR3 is CASRGVGGTYNEQFF. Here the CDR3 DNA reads TGCGCCAGCAGGGGGGTCGGCGGGACCTACAATGAGCAGTTCTTC.

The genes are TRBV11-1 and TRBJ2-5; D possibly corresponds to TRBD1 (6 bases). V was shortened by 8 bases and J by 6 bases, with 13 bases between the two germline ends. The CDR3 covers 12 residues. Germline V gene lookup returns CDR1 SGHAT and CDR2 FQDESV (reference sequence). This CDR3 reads CASAGGPKTQYF. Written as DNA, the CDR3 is TGTGCCAGCGCTGGGGGCCCGAAGACCCAGTACTTC.

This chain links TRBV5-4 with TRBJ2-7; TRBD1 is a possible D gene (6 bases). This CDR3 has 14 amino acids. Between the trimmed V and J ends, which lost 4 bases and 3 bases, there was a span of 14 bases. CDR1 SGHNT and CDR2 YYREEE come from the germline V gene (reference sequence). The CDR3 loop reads CASSNDRRGYEQYV. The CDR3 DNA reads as TGTGCCAGCAGCAACGACAGGAGAGGCTACGAGCAGTACGTC.

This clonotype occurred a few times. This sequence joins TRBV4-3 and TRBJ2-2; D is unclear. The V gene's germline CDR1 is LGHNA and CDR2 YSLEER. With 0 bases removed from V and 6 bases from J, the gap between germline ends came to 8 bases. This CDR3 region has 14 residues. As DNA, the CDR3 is TGCGCCAGCAGCCAAGATCACAGACCCGGGGAGCTGTTTTTT. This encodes CASSQDHRPGELFF.